A single sample gave rise to the 8 T cell receptor beta chains below, sequenced in a study of blood T cell repertoires in COVID-19. Profiled with immunoSEQ multiplex PCR; TCRdb holds only in-frame clones, not every one. This repertoire shows about 59,000 clones, 91% found once; its top ten account for 8.6%. Sequenced material: peripheral blood. Receptor source: a human donor in a cohort sampled during active COVID-19.

The chain joins TRBV28 to TRBJ1-1; possible D gene TRBD1, 6 bases. V lost 3 bases and J lost 5, with 13 bases in between. CDR3 length: 14 amino acids. CDR1 and CDR2 (germline): MDHEN, SYDVKM. The CDR3 sequence is CASSFGQFRTEAFF. The DNA of the CDR3 is TGTGCCAGCAGTTTCGGACAGTTCAGGACTGAAGCTTTCTTT. Full variable domain (remainder filled in from reference TRBV28 and TRBJ1-1): DVKVTQSSRYLVKRTGEKVFLECVQDMDHENMFWYRQDPGLGLRLIYFSYDVKMKEKGDIPEGYSVSREKKERFSLILESASTNQTSMYLCASSFGQFRTEAFFGQGTRLTVV.

The V and J genes are TRBV5-8 and TRBJ1-5; TRBD1 might be the D (6 bases). The germline V gene has CDR1 SGHTS and CDR2 YDEGEE. CDR3 size: 16 residues. V was pared by 1 base and J by 1 base, with 12 bases between. CDR3 sequence reads: CASSLSGRGSNQPQHF. The CDR3 region has the DNA TGTGCCAGCAGCTTGTCCGGCAGGGGCAGCAATCAGCCCCAGCATTTT.

The chain recombines TRBV12-2 with TRBJ1-4; TRBD1, the D gene given by the table, was not confirmed from the DNA. TRBV12-2 is designated a pseudogene. The CDR3 sequence is 13 residues long. The CDR3 DNA sequence: TGTGCAAGTCGCATGACAGTTGGAGAAAAACTGTTTTTT. Translated, it gives CASRMTVGEKLFF.

This clone was counted only a few times. The CDR3 reads CASSLGTPLNYGYTF. As DNA, the CDR3 is TGCGCCAGCAGCTTGGGGACACCTCTTAACTATGGCTACACCTTC. The gene calls are TRBV5-1 and TRBJ1-2; possibly TRBD1 for D (5 bases). The CDR3 runs to 15 residues. The germline CDR1 and CDR2 sequences are SGHRS and YFSETQ. Trimming removed 0 bases at V and 1 base at J, with 10 bases between.

The genes are TRBV6-5 and TRBJ1-2, with TRBD1 identical over 9 bases. From germline, CDR1 is MNHEY and CDR2 SVGAGI. The V and J ends lost 2 bases and 2 bases, in that order; junction bases with no gene match: 3. This CDR3 has 15 amino acids. CDR3 sequence: CASSYPGTGNYGYTF. The CDR3 region has the DNA TGTGCCAGCAGTTACCCTGGGACAGGGAACTATGGCTACACCTTC.

The chain uses TRBV7-2 and TRBJ2-7, with D perhaps matching TRBD1 (6 bases). This CDR3 has 16 amino acids. Germline V CDR1 and CDR2: SGHTA, FQGNSA. Trimming pared 4 bases from V and 0 bases from J, leaving 16 bases between. The CDR3 is CASSSPGALGSYEQYF. CDR3 sequence (DNA): TGTGCCAGCAGCTCTCCAGGGGCGCTAGGCTCCTACGAGCAGTACTTC.

This clone was recorded once. The chain employs TRBV5-1 and TRBJ2-1; D may be TRBD1 (5 bases). The V end lost 2 bases, the J end lost 0 bases, and 9 bases lay between the germline ends. The CDR3 runs 15 residues. Germline V gene sequence: CDR1 SGHRS, CDR2 YFSETQ. The CDR3 bases are TGCGCCAGCAGCTTCAGGGCGCCCTCCTACAATGAGCAGTTCTTC. Encoded protein: CASSFRAPSYNEQFF. Based on the CDR3 plus reference TRBV5-1 and TRBJ2-1, the full variable domain is KAGVTQTPRYLIKTRGQQVTLSCSPISGHRSVSWYQQTPGQGLQFLFEYFSETQRNKGNFPGRFSGRQFSNSRSEMNVSTLELGDSALYLCASSFRAPSYNEQFFGPGTRLTVL.

The rearrangement joins TRBV4-3 to TRBJ1-2; possibly TRBD1 for D (6 bases). Germline values: CDR1 LGHNA, CDR2 YSLEER. The CDR3 runs to 16 residues. V lost 2 bases to trimming and J lost 4 bases, with 17 bases between them. The CDR3 sequence: CASSQKGPGVVYGYTF. CDR3 DNA: TGCGCCAGCAGCCAAAAGGGGCCAGGGGTAGTCTATGGCTACACCTTC.